These 14 T cell receptor beta chains were all obtained from the same sample, sequenced in a study of PD-L1 blockade in urothelial cancer. Data came from immunoSEQ multiplex PCR; TCRdb stores just in-frame clones and leaves some out. This sample has about 32,000 clones, with roughly 36% found just once. The material was tumor tissue, obtained before atezolizumab (anti-PD-L1) treatment. The receptors stem from a man aged 55 to 70 with urothelial cancer.

The chain has TRBV19 and TRBJ2-2; no reliable D call. Trimming pared 3 bases from V and 5 bases from J, leaving 10 bases between. The CDR3 extends over 14 amino acids. CDR1 and CDR2 (germline): LNHDA, SQIVND (reference sequence). The CDR3 nucleotides are TGTGCCAGTAGTATCAGTCCGCAAACCGGGGAGCTGTTTTTT. Translating it yields CASSISPQTGELFF.

This clone appeared a single time. The rearrangement uses TRBV18 and TRBJ1-3; no clear D. The germline V and J ends were trimmed by 1 base and 0 bases, with 13 bases remaining between them. The CDR3 length is 17 residues. From germline, CDR1 is KGHSH and CDR2 LQKENI. CDR3 sequence reads: CASSPRSGTFSGNTIYF. The CDR3 DNA follows: TGTGCCAGCTCACCACGGTCAGGAACGTTCTCTGGAAACACCATATATTTT. Filled out from reference TRBV18 and TRBJ1-3, the complete variable domain reads NAGVMQNPRHLVRRRGQEARLRCSPMKGHSHVYWYRQLPEEGLKFMVYLQKENIIDESGMPKERFSAEFPKEGPSILRIQQVVRGDSAAYFCASSPRSGTFSGNTIYFGEGSWLTVV.

This clone was detected only a few times. The chain recombines TRBV6-8 with TRBJ2-7, with 8 bases identical to TRBD1. Germline CDR1 MNHGY, CDR2 SAAAGT. Trimming removed 6 bases from V and 2 bases from J; junction bases left unmatched: 12. CDR3 length: 16 amino acids. DNA of the CDR3: TGTGCCAGCAGCCAAGGGGCGGGACAGGTAACCTACGAGCAGTACTTC. This encodes CASSQGAGQVTYEQYF.

The chain carries TRBV14 and TRBJ1-1; 8 nucleotides align to TRBD1. Losses at the gene ends were 0 bases for V and 4 bases for J; bases not matched to a gene: 7. This CDR3 contains 16 residues. Per the germline V gene, CDR1 is SGHDN and CDR2 is FVKESK. This CDR3 is CASSQDGQGRRTEAFF. Here the CDR3 DNA reads TGTGCCAGCAGCCAAGACGGACAGGGTCGGCGCACTGAAGCTTTCTTT.

Only a few counts were recorded for this clone. The chain links TRBV28 to TRBJ2-5; D may match TRBD1 or TRBD2 (5 bases each). The CDR3 totals 15 residues. V was trimmed by 2 bases and J by 5 bases, leaving 15 bases between them. Germline CDR1 MDHEN, CDR2 SYDVKM. The CDR3 bases are TGTGCCAGCAGTTTACGGTCAGGGACGGGGGAGACCCAGTACTTC. Translating it yields CASSLRSGTGETQYF.

The chain carries TRBV28 and TRBJ2-7; TRBD1 aligns across 10 bases. Germline trimming cut 2 bases from V and 5 bases from J; bases unmatched to any gene: 3. This CDR3 comprises 14 residues. Germline V gene lookup returns CDR1 MDHEN and CDR2 SYDVKM. CDR3 sequence (DNA): TGTGCCAGCAGTTTAACGGACAGGGGGAACGAGCAGTACTTC. Translating it yields CASSLTDRGNEQYF.

The sample holds many counts of this clone. The chain is built from TRBV11-3 and TRBJ1-4; no clear D gene. The CDR3 length is 15 residues. Trimming shortened V by 1 base and J by 4 bases, and 10 bases separated the two germline ends. Germline-derived CDR1 and CDR2 are SGHNT and YENEEA. The DNA for the CDR3 is TGTGCCAGCAGCTTAGGTGGCAGCCATAATGAAAAACTGTTTTTT. This encodes CASSLGGSHNEKLFF.

V is TRBV5-1 and J is TRBJ2-6; D remains ambiguous. The CDR3 sequence is 17 residues long. V lost 0 bases and J 0 bases, leaving 10 bases between the germline ends. Looked up from germline, CDR1 is SGHRS and CDR2 is YFSETQ. The CDR3 region is CASSLGPASSGANVLTF. The CDR3 nucleotides are TGCGCCAGCAGCTTGGGGCCCGCAAGCTCTGGGGCCAACGTCCTGACTTTC.

The V gene is TRBV11-3, the J gene TRBJ2-1, with 7 bases that match TRBD1. The CDR3 totals 14 residues. V was clipped by 3 bases and J by 7 bases; unmatched bases: 6. The germline CDR1 and CDR2 sequences are SGHNT and YENEEA. CDR3: CASSLGQNLNEQFF. In DNA, the CDR3 is TGTGCCAGCAGCTTGGGACAGAATCTTAATGAGCAGTTCTTC.

The sample holds a few counts of this clone. The J gene is TRBJ2-2, the V gene TRBV4-1; the match to TRBD2 covers 7 bases. The J segment lost 3 bases and the V segment lost 0 bases, leaving 4 bases of the junction unmatched. This CDR3 spans 16 amino acids. Germline V gives CDR1 MGHRA, CDR2 YSYEKL. The CDR3 DNA sequence: TGCGCCAGCAGCCAAGATGGGACTACGTACACCGGGGAGCTGTTTTTT. Its translation is CASSQDGTTYTGELFF.

The chain is built from TRBV19 and TRBJ2-6; D is possibly TRBD1 (6 bases). V dropped 6 bases and J dropped 4 bases, with 13 bases sitting between them. In germline, CDR1 is LNHDA, CDR2 SQIVND (reference sequence). CDR3 length: 15 residues. In DNA, the CDR3 is TGTGCCAGTAGCCTCAGGGGTGGAGGGGCCAACGTCCTGACTTTC. This translates into CASSLRGGGANVLTF.

This clone came up a few times. In nucleotides, the CDR3 is TGCGCCAGCAGCCACCCGACAGGGGGCTCCTACGAGCAGTACTTC. This gives the protein CASSHPTGGSYEQYF. The genes are TRBV4-1 and TRBJ2-7; TRBD1 matches at 9 bases. The germline CDR1 and CDR2 sequences are MGHRA and YSYEKL. This CDR3 comprises 15 residues. The V gene end was trimmed by 3 bases and the J gene end by 0 bases; junction bases not matched to a gene: 3.

This clone was seen at least ten times. The chain uses TRBV4-1 and TRBJ2-2, with TRBD1 matching over 10 bases. The germline V gene encodes CDR1 MGHRA and CDR2 YSYEKL. There are 16 residues in the CDR3. V dropped 3 bases and J dropped 5; count of bases not matched to a gene: 6. CDR3 amino acids: CASSHGDRGLTGELFF. In DNA, the CDR3 is TGCGCCAGCAGCCATGGAGACAGGGGGCTTACCGGGGAGCTGTTTTTT.

The CDR3 DNA reads as TGCAGCGTTAGGACAGGGATGAACACTGAAGCTTTCTTT. Protein: CSVRTGMNTEAFF. This chain joins TRBV29-1 and TRBJ1-1, with TRBD1 identical over 8 bases. Germline-derived CDR1 and CDR2 are SQVTM and ANQGSEA. The CDR3 spans 13 residues. The V gene end was trimmed by 5 bases and the J gene end by 0 bases; junction bases not matched to a gene: 2.